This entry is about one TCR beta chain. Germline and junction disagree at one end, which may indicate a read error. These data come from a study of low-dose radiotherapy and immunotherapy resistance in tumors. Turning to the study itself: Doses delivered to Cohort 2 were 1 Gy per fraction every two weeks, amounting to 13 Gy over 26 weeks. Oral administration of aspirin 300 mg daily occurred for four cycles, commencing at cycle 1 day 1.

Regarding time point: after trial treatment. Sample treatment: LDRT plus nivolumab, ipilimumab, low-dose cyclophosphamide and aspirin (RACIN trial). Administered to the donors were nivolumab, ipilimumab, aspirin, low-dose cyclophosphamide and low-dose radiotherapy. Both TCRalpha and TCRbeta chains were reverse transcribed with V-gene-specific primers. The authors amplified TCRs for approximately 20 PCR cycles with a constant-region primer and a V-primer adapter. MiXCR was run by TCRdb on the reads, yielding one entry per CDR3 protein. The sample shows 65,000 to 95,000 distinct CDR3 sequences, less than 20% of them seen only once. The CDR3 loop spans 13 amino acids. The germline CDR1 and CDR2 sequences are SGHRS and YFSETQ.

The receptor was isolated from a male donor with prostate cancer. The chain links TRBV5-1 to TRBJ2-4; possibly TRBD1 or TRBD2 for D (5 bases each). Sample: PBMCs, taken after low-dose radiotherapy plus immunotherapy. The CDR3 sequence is CASSLEPYGTPHF. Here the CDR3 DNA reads TGCGCCAGCAGCTTGGAGCCGTATGGGACCCCCCACTTC.